A single sample gave rise to the 8 T cell receptor beta chains below, sequenced in a study of T cell repertoires in cytomegalovirus infection (dated by TCRdb to about 2019). Sequencing was performed on an Illumina HiSeq 1500. TCRdb trimmed the raw reads at Q25, called clones with MiXCR and kept productive beta chains. Each entry is one CDR3 protein sequence, shown with its most common DNA and genes. Across this sample there are more than 350,000 distinct CDR3 sequences, with approximately 30% seen only once. Approximately 13% of the sample rests with the top ten. The specimen was PBMCs. The receptors derive from a human donor in good health (CMV status not recorded). Some clones in this sample may be carry-over from other donors' samples.

This clonotype was seen only a few times. The rearrangement joins TRBV7-9 to TRBJ2-7, with TRBD1 identical over 7 bases. The CDR3 covers 16 residues. V gave up 5 bases and J gave up 6 bases; unmatched junction bases: 16. CDR1 is SEHNR and CDR2 is FQNEAQ in the germline V gene (reference sequence). The CDR3 protein is CASSPRTGDRESEQYF. The CDR3 coding sequence is TGTGCCAGCAGCCCCCGGACAGGAGACAGAGAATCCGAGCAGTACTTC.

This clonotype showed up just a few times. This sequence joins TRBV6-2 or TRBV6-3 and TRBJ2-7; 9 nucleotides match TRBD1. This CDR3 contains 15 residues. Germline V gene lookup returns CDR1 MNHEY and CDR2 SVGEGT. With V trimmed by 8 bases and J by 1 base, 9 bases remained unmatched. The DNA for the CDR3 is TGTGCCAGCGCAATATCGGGACAGGGTTCCTACGAGCAGTACTTC. It translates to CASAISGQGSYEQYF.

This clonotype came up a few times. The genes are TRBV6-1 and TRBJ2-2; no reliable D call. Trimming removed 0 bases at V and 1 base at J, with 3 bases between. The CDR3 loop spans 14 amino acids. CDR1 and CDR2 from the germline V gene are MNHNS and SASEGT. CDR3 region: CASSEARNTGELFF. The CDR3, as DNA: TGTGCCAGCAGTGAAGCGAGGAACACCGGGGAGCTGTTTTTT.

This clonotype has at least ten counts. The V gene is TRBV7-4, the J gene TRBJ1-4; the D is unclear. The CDR3 is 16 residues long. Germline V gene sequence: CDR1 SGHVT, CDR2 SQSDAQ. V was pared by 8 bases and J by 2 bases, with 18 bases between. The CDR3 protein is CASPSWPRTTNEKLFF. The CDR3 bases are TGTGCCAGCCCCTCCTGGCCCCGGACGACTAATGAAAAACTGTTTTTT.

This clonotype was picked up many times. This sequence joins TRBV7-2 and TRBJ2-2; D is uncertain. V was shortened by 5 bases and J by 5 bases, with 9 bases between the two germline ends. This CDR3 region has 13 residues. CDR1 and CDR2 (germline): SGHTA, FQGNSA. The CDR3 region has the DNA TGTGCCAGCAGCCCCATCCTAACCGGGGAGCTGTTTTTT. Translated, it gives CASSPILTGELFF.

Notes on this clonotype: Its ends do not fully match the called genes, so a read error is possible. J is TRBJ2-7 and V is TRBV28; TRBD2 agrees at 7 bases. This CDR3 contains 14 residues. Germline-derived CDR1 and CDR2 are MDHEN and SYDVKM. The CDR3 sequence: CARRMGGGTWEQYF. The CDR3 nucleotides read TGTGCCCGCAGGATGGGGGGGGGGACGTGGGAGCAGTACTTC.

A word on this clonotype: One end of the junction fails to match germline, which may point to a read error. The chain couples TRBV20-1 to TRBJ1-5; D call uncertain. Per germline, CDR1 DFQATT and CDR2 SNEGSKA (reference sequence). This CDR3 contains 12 residues. The CDR3 DNA reads TGCAGTGCTAGAGACCCCGATCAACCCCAGCATTTT. Encoded protein: CSARDPDQPQHF.

This clonotype was seen a handful of times. DNA for the CDR3: TGCGCCAGCAGCCAAGATTCAACTGACAGGGGAGTTATAGCTTTCTTT. It is translated as CASSQDSTDRGVIAFF. This chain links TRBV4-1 with TRBJ1-1; TRBD1 matches at 8 bases. The CDR3 runs 16 residues. Germline assignment: CDR1 MGHRA and CDR2 YSYEKL. The V segment lost 0 bases and the J segment 10 bases; nucleotides outside the gene matches: 13.